This T cell receptor beta chain originates from a study of T cell repertoires in cytomegalovirus infection. The overall study: Both CMV infection and a matching HLA type were indicated by public TCR beta signatures. Whole-study results and caveats: Identification of carriers of CMV plus the relevant HLA was achieved through cumulative public TCR beta family frequency. CMV-specific HLA-C-restricted TCR beta clonotypes dominated the ex vivo response.

A single record per CDR3 protein comes from TCRdb applying MiXCR to the reads. The table lists approximately 910,000 distinct CDR3 sequences, approximately 31% of them singletons. For this clonotype: The antigen remains unidentified.

The germline V gene has CDR1 WNHNN and CDR2 SYGVQD (reference sequence). Trimming left V 3 bases short and J 8 bases short, with 14 bases between. CDR3 length equals 14 residues. The chain carries TRBV10-1 and TRBJ2-1; possibly TRBD2 for D (6 bases). The source of this sequence is a human donor in good health (CMV status not recorded). Some clones in this sample may be carry-over from other donors' samples. Sample: cultured CD8+ T cells from PBMCs, taken from culture after CMV antigen stimulation. This chain's CDR3 is CASSDGGSRDEQFF. The CDR3 nucleotides are TGCGCCAGCAGTGATGGAGGGTCCAGAGATGAGCAGTTCTTC.